The 18 T cell receptor beta chains below come from one sample, sequenced in a study of post-analysis software for immune sequencing data (dated by TCRdb to 2014 to 2015). Receptors were amplified or captured by PCR. For sequencing, an Illumina HiSeq 2500 was employed. Unique molecular identifiers were incorporated into TCR beta cDNA libraries to reduce PCR and sequencing biases. TCRdb cleaned the public reads at Q25 with fastp, built clones with MiXCR and kept in-frame beta chains. Each entry is one CDR3 protein sequence, shown with its most common DNA and genes. In all, the sample holds approximately 440,000 distinct CDR3 sequences, and approximately 45% of those were seen once. The leading ten clones occupy roughly an eighth of the sample. What the authors observed across the whole study: Roughly 5 TRBV segments, including TRBV5-6, TRBV5-1 and TRBV20-1, were significantly more frequent in patients than controls.

For these TCRs, the target antigens are not known. Sequencing input: blood. Receptor source: a girl aged 5-17 years with multiple sclerosis.

The CDR3 spells CASIRDYSYNEQFF. Written as DNA, the CDR3 is TGTGCCAGCATCCGGGACTACTCCTACAATGAGCAGTTCTTC. The chain is built from TRBV12-3 or TRBV12-4 and TRBJ2-1, with 7 bases matching TRBD2. The CDR3 covers 14 residues. The trim removed 7 bases at V and 0 bases at J, leaving 3 bases unmatched.

The table lists this clonotype with a count of one. The genes are TRBV20-1 and TRBJ2-7; 8 positions match TRBD2. The tail of the sequence fits TRBJ2-5 better, so the J call may be wrong. This CDR3 region has 16 residues. Germline V gives CDR1 DFQATT, CDR2 SNEGSKA (reference sequence). CDR3 in amino acids: CSARDLRREDGETQYF. In DNA, the CDR3 is TGCAGTGCTAGAGATTTAAGGCGGGAGGATGGGGAGACCCAGTACTTC.

The CDR3 sequence: CASSLEEYYGYTF. The CDR3, as DNA: TGTGCCAGCAGCCTGGAGGAATACTATGGCTACACCTTC. The rearrangement links TRBV7-9 to TRBJ1-2; the D is unclear. Germline V gene lookup returns CDR1 SEHNR and CDR2 FQNEAQ (reference sequence). The length of the CDR3 is 13 residues. The germline V and J ends were trimmed by 5 bases and 3 bases, with 10 bases remaining between them.

In regard to this clonotype: The junction shows a germline mismatch at one end, possibly a read error. The CDR3 DNA is TGTGCCAGCAACCAAGTTACAAATCAGCCCCAGCATTTT. Encoded protein: CASNQVTNQPQHF. The chain couples TRBV3-1 to TRBJ1-5, with D unresolved. CDR3 length equals 13 residues. Germline V gene lookup returns CDR1 LGHDT and CDR2 YNNKEL (reference sequence).

As concerns this clonotype: Possible read error: a much larger clone is one base away. The gene calls are TRBV15 and TRBJ2-3; D gene ambiguous. Trimming shortened V by 0 bases and J by 5 bases, and 3 bases separated the two germline ends. In germline, CDR1 is LNHNV, CDR2 YYDKDF (reference sequence). The CDR3 extends over 12 amino acids. DNA of the CDR3: TGTGCCACCAGCAGAGATGGAGATACGCAGTATTTT. This translates into CATSRDGDTQYF.

The genes are TRBV2 and TRBJ2-1; no clear D gene. The CDR3 is 14 residues long. CDR1 SNHLY and CDR2 FYNNEI come from the germline V gene. Trimming shortened V by 2 bases and J by 0 bases, and 5 bases separated the two germline ends. Here the CDR3 DNA reads TGTGCCAGCAGTGAACAGACCTCCTACAATGAGCAGTTCTTC. Amino acids: CASSEQTSYNEQFF.

A word on this clonotype: The junction departs from the called germline gene at one end, perhaps through a read error. The chain uses TRBV29-1 and TRBJ1-2; tentatively, D is TRBD1 (5 bases). Germline V CDR1 and CDR2: SQVTM, ANQGSEA. The CDR3 sequence is 13 residues long. CDR3 sequence (DNA): TGCAGCGCCCCCGGGGGGGGTGGTTATGACTACACCTTC. Encoded protein: CSAPGGGGYDYTF. Supplemented by reference TRBV29-1 and TRBJ1-2, the full variable domain reads SAVISQKPSRDICQRGTSLTIQCQVDSQVTMMFWYRQQPGQSLTLIATANQGSEATYESGFVIDKFPISRPNLTFSTLTVSNMSPEDSSIYLCSAPGGGGYDYTFGSGTRLTVV.

CDR3 DNA: TGTGCCAGCAGCTTAGTGGGGGAGGGTACGCAGTATTTT. This encodes CASSLVGEGTQYF. The rearrangement joins TRBV11-2 to TRBJ2-3; 7 nucleotides line up with TRBD2. Germline V gene data show CDR1 as SGHAT and CDR2 as FQNNGV. The CDR3 sequence is 13 residues long. Trimming removed 1 base from V and 8 bases from J; junction bases left unmatched: 3.

The V and J genes are TRBV7-8 and TRBJ2-2, with TRBD2 matching over 7 bases. The CDR3 runs 16 residues. The germline CDR1 and CDR2 sequences are SGHVS and FQNEAQ. V shed 2 bases and J 2 bases; nucleotides not matched to a gene: 5. CDR3 DNA: TGTGCCAGCAGCTTAAGGCTAGCGGCAAACACCGGGGAGCTGTTTTTT. Its translation is CASSLRLAANTGELFF. Together with reference TRBV7-8 and TRBJ2-2, the CDR3 gives the full variable domain: GAGVSQSPRYKVAKRGQDVALRCDPISGHVSLFWYQQALGQGPEFLTYFQNEAQLDKSGLPSDRFFAERPEGSVSTLKIQRTQQEDSAVYLCASSLRLAANTGELFFGEGSRLTVL.

Concerning this clonotype itself: Being one base from a much bigger clone, this may be a read error. In DNA form, the CDR3 reads TGTGCCAGCAGTTTGGGTACTAGCGGATACAATGAGCAGTACTTC. Translating gives CASSLGTSGYNEQYF. V usage is TRBV12-3 or TRBV12-4 and J usage is TRBJ2-7; 8 bases agree with TRBD2. Trimming cost V 3 bases and J 7 bases; bases outside gene matches: 11. The CDR3 runs to 15 residues.

This clonotype has only a few counts. The CDR3 loop is CASSYSGASGSSYEQYF. The CDR3 DNA sequence: TGTGCCAGCAGTTACAGCGGGGCTAGCGGTAGCTCCTACGAGCAGTACTTC. The genes are TRBV6-5 and TRBJ2-7; 7 nucleotides align to TRBD2. V dropped 2 bases and J dropped 0; count of bases not matched to a gene: 10. Germline V CDR1 and CDR2: MNHEY, SVGAGI. This CDR3 comprises 17 residues.

CDR3 nucleotides: TGTGCCAAGCCTCCAGGGACAGGGGGCGAGCAGTACTTC. Protein sequence: CAKPPGTGGEQYF. V gene TRBV6-5 combines with J gene TRBJ2-7; the match to TRBD1 covers 11 bases. The ends lost 10 bases at V and 6 bases at J; junction bases unmatched: 8. The CDR3 consists of 13 residues. Germline V gene lookup returns CDR1 MNHEY and CDR2 SVGAGI.

Regarding this clonotype: Since a much larger clone is just one base distant, this may be a read error. The chain combines TRBV13 with TRBJ2-6, with D perhaps given as TRBD1 or TRBD2 (5 bases each). This CDR3 has 16 residues. The V gene's germline CDR1 is PRHDT and CDR2 FYEKMQ (reference sequence). CDR3 nucleotides: TGTGCCGGCAGCTTAGGAAAGGGGACCGGGGCCAACGTCCTGACTTTC. As protein: CAGSLGKGTGANVLTF. Combining the CDR3 with reference TRBV13 and TRBJ2-6 gives the whole variable domain AAGVIQSPRHLIKEKRETATLKCYPIPRHDTVYWYQQGPGQDPQFLISFYEKMQSDKGSIPDRFSAQQFSDYHSELNMSSLELGDSALYFCAGSLGKGTGANVLTFGAGSRLTVL.

This sequence joins TRBV7-2 and TRBJ2-3, with 12 positions matching TRBD2. V shed 5 bases, J shed 2 bases, and the junction held 5 bases outside the gene matches. Germline V CDR1 and CDR2: SGHTA, FQGNSA. This CDR3 has 16 residues. The CDR3 is CASSARTSGDTDTQYF. In DNA, the CDR3 is TGTGCCAGCAGCGCTAGGACTAGCGGGGACACAGATACGCAGTATTTT.

As to this clonotype: A read error may be the cause here, since a much bigger clone is one base away. The chain is built from TRBV6-5 and TRBJ2-1; the match to TRBD1 covers 9 bases. The CDR3 length is 15 residues. CDR1 is MNHEY, CDR2 SVGAGI, per germline. The CDR3 region is CASSLGQGRGNEQIF. CDR3 bases: TGTGCCAGCAGCCTAGGACAGGGGCGAGGAAATGAGCAGATCTTC.

This clonotype was observed a few times. The V and J genes are TRBV12-3 or TRBV12-4 and TRBJ2-1; a possible D gene is TRBD2 (6 bases). CDR3 length equals 14 residues. V was shortened by 3 bases and J by 6 bases, with 12 bases between the two germline ends. The CDR3, as DNA: TGTGCCAGCAGTTTCCCGGGAGCGAGCAATGAGCAGTTCTTC. It codes for CASSFPGASNEQFF.

The sample holds a few counts of this clonotype. The V gene is TRBV20-1, the J gene TRBJ2-3, with D possibly called TRBD1 or TRBD2 (6 bases each). CDR1 DFQATT and CDR2 SNEGSKA come from the germline V gene (reference sequence). This CDR3 comprises 14 residues. V shed 8 bases and J shed 1 base, with 16 bases lying between them. Here the CDR3 reads CSLRGGLGTDTQYF. CDR3 nucleotides: TGCAGTCTAAGAGGGGGGCTCGGCACAGATACGCAGTATTTT.

The CDR3 spells CASSPRGGGRAETQYF. CDR3 nucleotides: TGTGCCAGCAGCCCTCGAGGAGGCGGGAGAGCAGAGACCCAGTACTTC. This chain connects TRBV9 to TRBJ2-7; 7 nucleotides agree with TRBD2. The J call is uncertain, as TRBJ2-5 better fits the DNA end. This CDR3 contains 16 residues. The germline gives CDR1 SGDLS, CDR2 YYNGEE.